This TCR beta chain came from a study of blood T cell repertoires in COVID-19. Study-level information: Specimens from acute and convalescent COVID-19 originated in the United States, Italy and Spain. Sample material is recorded as cDNA or gDNA derived from T cells, B-cell-depleted T cells, or PBMCs.

Authors' analysis steps: It was from reference gene primer amplification that nucleated cell counts were estimated. The assay was immunoSEQ multiplex PCR, and TCRdb's table has in-frame clones only and misses some. Clone size and the V and J calls come from that table; the DNA yielded D and trimming. The sample holds 300,000 to 400,000 clones, about 93% seen once. CDR3 size: 15 residues. The germline gives CDR1 SGHVS, CDR2 FNYEAQ. V lost 5 bases and J 5 bases, leaving 18 bases between the germline ends. This clone was detected once. The sample taken for sequencing was peripheral blood. The rearrangement joins TRBV7-6 to TRBJ2-5; a possible D gene is TRBD1 (5 bases). This TCR was recovered from a woman in her late teens or twenties who had recovered from COVID-19. The CDR3 loop reads CASSRDLGVEETQYF. The CDR3 nucleotides read TGTGCCAGCAGCCGAGATTTAGGGGTTGAGGAGACCCAGTACTTC.